Listed here are 17 T cell receptor beta chains from one sample, sequenced in a study of cytomegalovirus exposure and HLA in healthy donors. PCR was performed using 60 Vbeta and 13 Jbeta primers. Only in-frame clones appear in the TCRdb table, and some are missing; sequencing was by immunoSEQ multiplex PCR. Here the sample spans tens of thousands of clones, 84% being singletons. Specimen: PBMCs. The receptors derive from a woman aged 18-29 years in good health and CMV-seropositive.

The chain couples TRBV28 to TRBJ2-3; TRBD2 matches 11 bases. Losses at the gene ends were 6 bases for V and 4 bases for J; bases not matched to a gene: 3. The CDR3 spans 14 residues. CDR1 is MDHEN, CDR2 SYDVKM, per germline. CDR3 DNA sequence: TGTGCCAGCAGACTAGCGGGAGCGGCAGATACGCAGTATTTT. Residues: CASRLAGAADTQYF.

CDR3 sequence (DNA): TGTGCCAGCAGCTTACGGGGACTAGCGGGAGGAGACACCGGGGAGCTGTTTTTT. Its protein is CASSLRGLAGGDTGELFF. The V and J genes are TRBV7-9 and TRBJ2-2, with 15 bases lining up with TRBD2. CDR1 SEHNR and CDR2 FQNEAQ come from the germline V gene (reference sequence). CDR3 size: 18 residues. Trimming at V came to 2 bases and at J to 3 bases, leaving 4 bases not matched to a gene.

The chain uses TRBV5-3 and TRBJ2-7; TRBD1 is a possible D gene (6 bases). TRBV5-3 is given ORF status, its function remaining uncertain. CDR3 size: 18 residues. Trimming cost V 4 bases and J 0 bases, with 23 bases left between them. The CDR3 protein is CARSPQGHYTLSSYEQYF. The CDR3 bases are TGTGCCAGAAGCCCACAGGGCCACTATACTTTGAGCTCCTACGAGCAGTACTTC.

This clone was observed a single time. Written as DNA, the CDR3 is TGTGCCAGCAGCTTAATTGGACAGGGGTACGAGCAGTACTTC. This codes for CASSLIGQGYEQYF. The genes are TRBV7-2 and TRBJ2-7; the match to TRBD1 covers 9 bases. CDR1 and CDR2 from the germline V gene are SGHTA and FQGNSA. J was trimmed by 4 bases and V by 2 bases; bases with no gene match: 3. The CDR3 runs 14 residues.

J is TRBJ1-2 and V is TRBV4-1; D perhaps matches TRBD1 (6 bases). CDR3 length: 19 residues. Trimming pared 3 bases from V and 4 bases from J, leaving 27 bases between. Germline CDR1 reads MGHRA; CDR2 reads YSYEKL. The CDR3 coding sequence is TGCGCCAGCAGCCACCGACGGGCGGGGGGCTCTACTACCTTCTATGGCTACACCTTC. It is translated as CASSHRRAGGSTTFYGYTF.

The chain has TRBV4-1 and TRBJ2-7; unclear D gene. CDR1 and CDR2 from the germline V gene are MGHRA and YSYEKL. V was shortened by 3 bases and J by 4 bases, with 16 bases between the two germline ends. The CDR3 has 15 residues. The CDR3 nucleotides are TGCGCCAGCAGCCATGCCCGGGTGTCCCAATACGAGCAGTACTTC. It encodes CASSHARVSQYEQYF.

This clone was found a few times. V usage is TRBV28 and J usage is TRBJ1-1, with D possibly being TRBD1 (5 bases). V was clipped by 1 base and J by 4 bases, with 13 bases between them. CDR1 is MDHEN, CDR2 SYDVKM, per germline. There are 15 residues in the CDR3. DNA of the CDR3: TGTGCCAGCAGTTTATTGGGGTTCGGGGGCACTGAAGCTTTCTTT. This gives the protein CASSLLGFGGTEAFF.

The chain employs TRBV27 and TRBJ2-3; 11 nucleotides agree with TRBD2. CDR3 length equals 15 residues. V was pared by 4 bases and J by 6 bases, with 6 bases of the junction left unmatched. The germline V gene encodes CDR1 MNHEY and CDR2 SMNVEV (reference sequence). The DNA for the CDR3 is TGTGCCAGCAGTTCCTCTAGCGGGAGGAGGGATACGCAGTATTTT. Translating it yields CASSSSSGRRDTQYF.

The chain links TRBV5-6 to TRBJ2-5; TRBD2 is a possible D gene (5 bases). Between the trimmed V and J ends, which lost 4 bases and 0 bases, there was a span of 13 bases. The germline gives CDR1 SGHDT, CDR2 YYEEEE. The CDR3 consists of 15 residues. The CDR3 spells CASSLRTLYQETQYF. CDR3 DNA sequence: TGTGCCAGCAGCCTAAGGACTTTATACCAAGAGACCCAGTACTTC.

The rearrangement joins TRBV7-3 to TRBJ1-5; D uncertain. From germline, CDR1 is SGHTA and CDR2 FQGTGA. V dropped 0 bases and J dropped 2 bases, with 5 bases sitting between them. This CDR3 spans 14 amino acids. CDR3 in DNA: TGTGCCAGCAGCTTAACGGGAGGCAATCAGCCCCAGCATTTT. Protein: CASSLTGGNQPQHF.

This clone was seen just once. The chain carries TRBV5-4 and TRBJ1-2; 9 nucleotides agree with TRBD1. CDR1 and CDR2 from the germline V gene are SGHNT and YYREEE (reference sequence). This CDR3 has 17 residues. Trimming at V came to 4 bases and at J to 4 bases, leaving 14 bases not matched to a gene. The CDR3 nucleotides are TGTGCCAGCAGCCTAACTCCCGGGACAGGGAGATCCTATGGCTACACCTTC. Protein: CASSLTPGTGRSYGYTF.

A remark on this clone: The sample holds other DNA sequences that translate to the same CDR3. The rearrangement links TRBV15 to TRBJ2-7; a weak D match, TRBD1 (6 bases). CDR3 length equals 13 residues. Germline V lookup: CDR1 LNHNV, CDR2 YYDKDF (reference sequence). Trimming left V 4 bases short and J 6 bases short, with 13 bases between. The CDR3 DNA sequence: TGTGCCACCAGCACGCACTCAGGGGCCGAGCAGTACTTC. It yields the protein CATSTHSGAEQYF.

The chain employs TRBV10-3 and TRBJ1-5; tentatively, D is TRBD1 (5 bases). Germline V gene sequence: CDR1 ENHRY, CDR2 SYGVKD. V was cut by 3 bases and J by 5 bases, with 20 bases left in between. The CDR3 totals 17 residues. The chain's CDR3 is CAISEGMVTGPYQPQHF. The CDR3, as DNA: TGTGCCATCAGTGAAGGTATGGTCACAGGACCCTATCAGCCCCAGCATTTT.

The J gene is TRBJ1-2, the V gene TRBV14; maybe TRBD1 (6 bases). This CDR3 contains 14 residues. CDR1 and CDR2 (germline): SGHDN, FVKESK. V was trimmed by 1 base and J by 5 bases, leaving 11 bases between them. This CDR3 is CASSQVKGVYGYTF. CDR3 in DNA: TGTGCCAGCAGCCAAGTGAAGGGGGTTTATGGCTACACCTTC.

This sequence joins TRBV7-3 and TRBJ1-1; D possibly corresponds to TRBD1 (5 bases). This CDR3 is built from 15 residues. Trimming stripped 1 base from V and 4 bases from J, with 13 bases between. Germline lookup yields CDR1 SGHTA and CDR2 FQGTGA. The CDR3 is CASSLRGVGGTEAFF. In DNA, the CDR3 is TGTGCCAGCAGCTTAAGAGGGGTCGGGGGCACTGAAGCTTTCTTT.

This clone showed up just a few times. This chain joins TRBV25-1 and TRBJ2-2, with TRBD1 matching 11 bases. The CDR3 has 16 amino acids. V trimming: 6 bases; J trimming: 7 bases; junction bases outside the gene matches: 10. Looked up from germline, CDR1 is MGHDK and CDR2 is SYGVNS. In nucleotides, the CDR3 is TGTGCCAGCAGACCCCCGGGACAGGGGGTTAGCGGGGAGCTGTTTTTT. This translates into CASRPPGQGVSGELFF.

In this sample, this clone turned up once. The chain recombines TRBV29-1 with TRBJ2-5, with D tentatively TRBD2 (6 bases). This CDR3 has 15 amino acids. The V end was cut by 4 bases, the J end by 3 bases, with 18 bases between. The germline V gene encodes CDR1 SQVTM and CDR2 ANQGSEA. CDR3: CSVARWGGPKETQYF. CDR3 sequence (DNA): TGCAGCGTTGCCCGGTGGGGAGGCCCCAAAGAGACCCAGTACTTC. Full variable domain (remainder filled in from reference TRBV29-1 and TRBJ2-5): SAVISQKPSRDICQRGTSLTIQCQVDSQVTMMFWYRQQPGQSLTLIATANQGSEATYESGFVIDKFPISRPNLTFSTLTVSNMSPEDSSIYLCSVARWGGPKETQYFGPGTRLLVL.